A selection of T cell receptor beta chains follows, all from one sample in a study of patients and donors after allogeneic stem cell transplantation. TCRdb re-derived calls from the RT-PCR reads in MiXCR, one entry per CDR3 protein. The sample contains about 110,000 distinct CDR3 sequences, roughly 37% of which appear only once. The specimen sequenced was blood, either unsorted or a sorted T cell fraction (not recorded which). The receptors were gathered from a human donor who was either an allogeneic HSCT recipient or a stem cell or donor lymphocyte infusion donor (not recorded which). It is not recorded whose cells these are; they may come from a transplant donor. Each CDR3 is given with its conserved first and last residue. A D gene is named only where the DNA matches it firmly. The size entry is marked missing in some rows and otherwise reads once, few, many or a size class.

abundance: few; d_gene: TRBD1; j_gene: TRBJ1-5; v_gene: TRBV10-3; CDR3aa: CAIKSGQGDYQPQHF; CDR3nt: TGTGCCATCAAAAGCGGACAGGGAGATTACCAGCCCCAGCATTTT
abundance: -; d_gene: TRBD1; j_gene: TRBJ1-2; v_gene: TRBV7-9; CDR3aa: CASSFGQVRASNYGYTF; CDR3nt: TGTGCCAGCAGCTTTGGACAGGTCAGGGCCTCTAACTATGGCTACACCTTC
abundance: -; d_gene: -; j_gene: TRBJ1-1; v_gene: TRBV20-1; CDR3aa: CSAREGFSEAFF; CDR3nt: TGCAGTGCTAGGGAAGGGTTCTCTGAAGCTTTCTTT
abundance: large; d_gene: TRBD1; j_gene: TRBJ1-1; v_gene: TRBV6-1; CDR3aa: CASRDRDRVNTEAFF; CDR3nt: TGTGCCAGCAGAGACCGGGACAGGGTGAACACTGAAGCTTTCTTT
abundance: few; d_gene: -; j_gene: TRBJ2-3; v_gene: TRBV27; CDR3aa: CASSLTGDTQYF; CDR3nt: TGTGCCAGCAGTTTAACAGGAGATACGCAGTATTTT
abundance: -; d_gene: -; j_gene: TRBJ1-4; v_gene: TRBV27; CDR3aa: CASSREREEKLFF; CDR3nt: TGTGCCAGCAGTCGGGAGCGAGAGGAAAAACTGTTTTTT
abundance: few; d_gene: -; j_gene: TRBJ1-2; v_gene: TRBV25-1; CDR3aa: CASSTLARVDGYTF; CDR3nt: TGTGCCAGCAGTACCCTCGCCAGGGTGGATGGCTACACCTTC
abundance: -; d_gene: -; j_gene: TRBJ1-2; v_gene: TRBV3-1; CDR3aa: CASSQDHPAGYTF; CDR3nt: TGTGCCAGCAGCCAAGATCATCCTGCGGGCTACACCTTC
abundance: -; d_gene: -; j_gene: TRBJ1-3; v_gene: TRBV29-1; CDR3aa: CSVETYSGNTIYF; CDR3nt: TGCAGCGTTGAGACATATTCTGGAAACACCATATATTTT
abundance: -; d_gene: -; j_gene: TRBJ1-1; v_gene: TRBV6-2/TRBV6-3; CDR3aa: CASRDLTGNTEAFF; CDR3nt: TGTGCCAGCAGGGACCTTACAGGGAACACTGAAGCTTTCTTT
abundance: -; d_gene: -; j_gene: TRBJ1-3; v_gene: TRBV19; CDR3aa: CASRSGLRNTIYF; CDR3nt: TGTGCCAGTAGGTCAGGGCTACGAAACACCATATATTTT
abundance: -; d_gene: -; j_gene: TRBJ2-1; v_gene: TRBV7-2; CDR3aa: CASSYHWSNRNEQFF; CDR3nt: TGTGCCAGCAGTTACCACTGGTCCAATAGGAATGAGCAGTTCTTC
abundance: few; d_gene: -; j_gene: TRBJ2-7; v_gene: TRBV20-1; CDR3aa: CSARALTPYEQYF; CDR3nt: TGCAGTGCTAGAGCTCTAACCCCCTACGAGCAGTACTTC
abundance: -; d_gene: TRBD2; j_gene: TRBJ2-5; v_gene: TRBV10-2; CDR3aa: CASNPSGFYQETQYF; CDR3nt: TGCGCCAGCAACCCTAGCGGGTTTTACCAAGAGACCCAGTACTTC
abundance: -; d_gene: TRBD2; j_gene: TRBJ2-2; v_gene: TRBV5-1; CDR3aa: CASSLTSGSTGELFF; CDR3nt: TGCGCCAGCAGCTTAACTAGCGGGAGTACCGGGGAGCTGTTTTTT
abundance: few; d_gene: -; j_gene: TRBJ2-4; v_gene: TRBV9; CDR3aa: CASSVGMGDIQYF; CDR3nt: TGTGCCAGCAGCGTAGGAATGGGTGACATTCAGTACTTC
abundance: -; d_gene: TRBD1; j_gene: TRBJ1-1; v_gene: TRBV20-1; CDR3aa: CSAREIRGMNTEAFF; CDR3nt: TGCAGTGCTAGAGAAATCAGGGGGATGAACACTGAAGCTTTCTTT
abundance: -; d_gene: TRBD1; j_gene: TRBJ1-1; v_gene: TRBV18; CDR3aa: CASLHQGAVNTEAFF; CDR3nt: TGTGCCAGCTTACACCAGGGGGCGGTTAACACTGAAGCTTTCTTT
abundance: -; d_gene: TRBD2; j_gene: TRBJ2-2; v_gene: TRBV4-2; CDR3aa: CASSQSRGGSNTGELFF; CDR3nt: TGTGCCAGCAGCCAATCTCGGGGAGGGAGTAACACCGGGGAGCTGTTTTTT
abundance: -; d_gene: -; j_gene: TRBJ2-3; v_gene: TRBV10-3; CDR3aa: CAISEAKGVTDTQYF; CDR3nt: TGTGCCATCAGTGAGGCGAAGGGAGTTACAGATACGCAGTATTTT
abundance: many; d_gene: -; j_gene: TRBJ2-5; v_gene: TRBV5-1; CDR3aa: CASSLEGNSETQYF; CDR3nt: TGCGCCAGCAGCTTGGAGGGAAACTCTGAGACCCAGTACTTC
abundance: -; d_gene: -; j_gene: TRBJ2-1; v_gene: TRBV4-2; CDR3aa: CASSQDGGRSWEQFF; CDR3nt: TGTGCCAGCAGCCAAGACGGCGGTAGGAGTTGGGAGCAGTTCTTC
abundance: few; d_gene: -; j_gene: TRBJ2-5; v_gene: TRBV20-1; CDR3aa: CSARVVIGRETQYF; CDR3nt: TGCAGTGCTAGAGTGGTTATTGGGAGAGAGACCCAGTACTTC
abundance: few; d_gene: TRBD2; j_gene: TRBJ2-1; v_gene: TRBV6-5; CDR3aa: CASRPRVGAGLALYNEQFF; CDR3nt: TGTGCCAGCAGACCCCGGGTTGGAGCGGGACTAGCGTTGTACAATGAGCAGTTCTTC
abundance: few; d_gene: -; j_gene: TRBJ1-1; v_gene: TRBV4-2; CDR3aa: CASSRLTGNTEAFF; CDR3nt: TGTGCCAGCAGCCGCTTGACAGGAAACACTGAAGCTTTCTTT
abundance: -; d_gene: -; j_gene: TRBJ1-1; v_gene: TRBV29-1; CDR3aa: CSVVGGDNTEAFF; CDR3nt: TGCAGCGTTGTAGGGGGGGATAACACTGAAGCTTTCTTT
abundance: -; d_gene: -; j_gene: TRBJ1-4; v_gene: TRBV6-5; CDR3aa: CASRRKWYEKLFF; CDR3nt: TGTGCCAGCAGACGCAAGTGGTACGAAAAACTGTTTTTT
abundance: -; d_gene: -; j_gene: TRBJ2-7; v_gene: TRBV15; CDR3aa: CATSRDTYDRRYEQYF; CDR3nt: TGTGCCACCAGCAGAGATACTTATGACCGACGCTACGAGCAGTACTTC
abundance: few; d_gene: TRBD2; j_gene: TRBJ2-5; v_gene: TRBV12-3/TRBV12-4; CDR3aa: CASSPLAGRGQETQYF; CDR3nt: TGTGCCAGCAGTCCATTAGCGGGGAGGGGCCAAGAGACCCAGTACTTC
abundance: -; d_gene: TRBD2; j_gene: TRBJ2-7; v_gene: TRBV5-1; CDR3aa: CASSLRTSGPPYEQYF; CDR3nt: TGCGCCAGCAGCCTTAGGACTAGCGGTCCGCCCTACGAGCAGTACTTC
abundance: few; d_gene: -; j_gene: TRBJ1-6; v_gene: TRBV20-1; CDR3aa: CSARETTAYNSPLHF; CDR3nt: TGCAGTGCTAGGGAGACTACAGCCTATAATTCACCCCTCCACTTT
abundance: -; d_gene: TRBD1; j_gene: TRBJ1-3; v_gene: TRBV7-2; CDR3aa: CASSSQGGLSGNTIYF; CDR3nt: TGTGCCAGCAGCTCACAGGGGGGTCTTTCGGGAAACACCATATATTTT
abundance: -; d_gene: -; j_gene: TRBJ1-2; v_gene: TRBV19; CDR3aa: CASSSRYGYTF; CDR3nt: TGTGCCAGTAGTTCCCGCTATGGCTACACCTTC
abundance: -; d_gene: -; j_gene: TRBJ2-1; v_gene: TRBV20-1; CDR3aa: CSARDHPMGQFF; CDR3nt: TGCAGTGCTAGAGACCACCCTATGGGGCAGTTCTTC
abundance: -; d_gene: -; j_gene: TRBJ1-1; v_gene: TRBV20-1; CDR3aa: CSARRQGITEAFF; CDR3nt: TGCAGTGCTAGACGTCAGGGAATCACTGAAGCTTTCTTT
abundance: few; d_gene: TRBD1; j_gene: TRBJ1-1; v_gene: TRBV4-2; CDR3aa: CASSQESPTGTTEAFF; CDR3nt: TGTGCCAGCAGCCAAGAAAGCCCGACAGGGACGACTGAAGCTTTCTTT
abundance: -; d_gene: -; j_gene: TRBJ2-3; v_gene: TRBV6-2/TRBV6-3; CDR3aa: CASSFRLLYQKVTDTQYF; CDR3nt: TGTGCCAGCAGTTTCCGCCTTTTATACCAGAAAGTCACAGATACGCAGTATTTT
abundance: -; d_gene: TRBD1; j_gene: TRBJ1-3; v_gene: TRBV6-5; CDR3aa: CASSPRTGPPGNTIYF; CDR3nt: TGTGCCAGCAGTCCAAGGACAGGCCCTCCTGGAAACACCATATATTTT
abundance: once; d_gene: -; j_gene: TRBJ2-3; v_gene: TRBV20-1; CDR3aa: CSAPRPSTDTQYF; CDR3nt: TGCAGTGCTCCGAGGCCCAGCACAGATACGCAGTATTTT
abundance: once; d_gene: TRBD2; j_gene: TRBJ2-1; v_gene: TRBV28; CDR3aa: CASGGRPGYNEQFF; CDR3nt: TGTGCCAGCGGCGGGAGGCCGGGATACAATGAGCAGTTCTTC
abundance: -; d_gene: TRBD2; j_gene: TRBJ2-1; v_gene: TRBV20-1; CDR3aa: CSAETGTNNEQFF; CDR3nt: TGCAGTGCTGAGACCGGGACTAACAATGAGCAGTTCTTC